Presented here are 24 T cell receptor beta chains from one specimen sequenced in a study of T-cell memory formation after mild COVID-19. TCRdb processed the 5' RACE reads anew with MiXCR; each CDR3 protein has one entry. The sample has roughly 510,000 distinct CDR3 sequences; 15% to 20% are singletons. The sequenced material came from PBMCs or a T cell subset sorted from them (not recorded which). All receptors come from an adult woman who had mild COVID-19 (a few samples of this study predate the infection). Cell type and time point are not known.

This clonotype turned up a few times. The chain recombines TRBV7-2 with TRBJ2-1; 8 nucleotides agree with TRBD2. Germline lookup yields CDR1 SGHTA and CDR2 FQGNSA. After removal of 10 bases from V and 0 bases from J, the junction contained 8 bases not matched to a gene. This CDR3 comprises 15 residues. DNA of the CDR3: TGTGCCACCTCAGCGGGAGCACTCTCCTACAATGAGCAGTTCTTC. Its protein is CATSAGALSYNEQFF.

The sample holds a few counts of this clonotype. The rearrangement joins TRBV7-3 to TRBJ2-3; D is possibly TRBD2 (5 bases). The CDR3 consists of 17 residues. V was cut by 3 bases and J by 0 bases, with 16 bases left in between. CDR1 SGHTA and CDR2 FQGTGA come from the germline V gene. CDR3 protein: CASSLGFKGVSTDTQYF. The CDR3 nucleotides are TGTGCCAGCAGCTTGGGGTTTAAGGGAGTTAGCACAGATACGCAGTATTTT.

This clonotype has only a few counts. The chain carries TRBV30 and TRBJ1-5, with 10 bases lining up with TRBD1. The CDR3 consists of 15 residues. Germline V CDR1 and CDR2: GTSNPN, SVGIG (reference sequence). V lost 1 base to trimming and J lost 6 bases; unmatched junction nucleotides: 6. CDR3 nucleotides: TGTGCCTGGAGTGCCGGACAGGGGGTAGGTCAGCCCCAGCATTTT. It codes for CAWSAGQGVGQPQHF.

This clonotype occurred a few times. The rearrangement links TRBV3-1 to TRBJ2-7; tentative D call: TRBD2 (5 bases). The CDR3 consists of 15 residues. With 4 bases removed from V and 3 bases from J, the gap between germline ends came to 16 bases. CDR1 is LGHDT, CDR2 YNNKEL, per germline (reference sequence). The CDR3 loop is CASSPIPTGVYEQYF. Written as DNA, the CDR3 is TGTGCCAGCAGCCCAATCCCGACCGGGGTCTACGAGCAGTACTTC.

This clonotype has more than one count but fewer than ten. The J gene is TRBJ2-1, the V gene TRBV29-1; perhaps D is TRBD1 or TRBD2 (7 bases each). Germline loops: CDR1 SQVTM, CDR2 ANQGSEA. This CDR3 is 14 amino acids long. V was shortened by 6 bases and J by 7 bases, with 19 bases between the two germline ends. The CDR3 region has the DNA TGCAGCGTGAACCCTTGGCAGGGGGGGAATGAGCAGTTCTTC. Translated: CSVNPWQGGNEQFF.

V is TRBV11-2 and J is TRBJ2-7, with a possible D match to TRBD1 (6 bases). CDR3 length: 15 amino acids. Germline loops: CDR1 SGHAT, CDR2 FQNNGV. V gave up 3 bases and J gave up 2 bases, with 14 bases separating them. The CDR3 protein is CASSFQPGTPYEQYF. The CDR3 nucleotides read TGTGCCAGCAGCTTCCAACCCGGGACACCCTACGAGCAGTACTTC.

This sequence joins TRBV7-8 and TRBJ2-2, with D possibly being TRBD2 (5 bases). Trimming pared 8 bases from V and 8 bases from J, leaving 9 bases between. The germline V gene encodes CDR1 SGHVS and CDR2 FQNEAQ. This CDR3 comprises 11 residues. DNA of the CDR3: TGTGCCAGCCCGGAGGCAGGGGAGCTGTTTTTT. Translating it yields CASPEAGELFF. The variable domain in full, completed from reference TRBV7-8 and TRBJ2-2, reads GAGVSQSPRYKVAKRGQDVALRCDPISGHVSLFWYQQALGQGPEFLTYFQNEAQLDKSGLPSDRFFAERPEGSVSTLKIQRTQQEDSAVYLCASPEAGELFFGEGSRLTVL.

The V gene is TRBV25-1, the J gene TRBJ2-1; 11 bases line up with TRBD2. The CDR3 sequence is 14 residues long. After removal of 6 bases from V and 6 bases from J, the junction contained 4 bases not matched to a gene. Per germline, CDR1 MGHDK and CDR2 SYGVNS. The CDR3 DNA sequence: TGTGCCAGCAGGACTAGCGGGACGGCCAATGAGCAGTTCTTC. This translates into CASRTSGTANEQFF.

This clonotype appeared a few times. The gene calls are TRBV5-1 and TRBJ2-2; D assignment may be TRBD1 or TRBD2 (5 bases each). This CDR3 has 15 amino acids. From germline, CDR1 is SGHRS and CDR2 YFSETQ. V lost 6 bases, J lost 5 bases, and 17 bases lay in between. The CDR3 sequence: CASNTPDRGTGELFF. In nucleotides, the CDR3 is TGCGCCAGCAACACACCCGACAGAGGGACCGGGGAGCTGTTTTTT.

This clonotype was recorded a few times. J is TRBJ2-7 and V is TRBV7-9, with D perhaps matching TRBD2 (7 bases). Trimming stripped 7 bases from V and 3 bases from J, with 16 bases between. CDR1 and CDR2 (germline): SEHNR, FQNEAQ (reference sequence). The length of the CDR3 is 14 residues. CDR3 residues: CASTTGGGSYEQYF. CDR3 nucleotides: TGTGCCAGCACCACTGGGGGCGGGAGCTACGAGCAGTACTTC.

This clonotype was counted between two and nine times. The chain joins TRBV29-1 to TRBJ2-2; D is unresolved. There are 14 residues in the CDR3. V lost 6 bases, J lost 2 bases, and 13 bases lay in between. Germline V lookup: CDR1 SQVTM, CDR2 ANQGSEA. CDR3 residues: CSVAARSNTGELFF. As DNA, the CDR3 is TGCAGCGTCGCGGCCCGAAGTAACACCGGGGAGCTGTTTTTT.

The rearrangement links TRBV24-1 to TRBJ2-7; D uncertain. Germline CDR1 KGHDR, CDR2 SFDVKD. The CDR3 loop spans 11 amino acids. Trimming removed 7 bases at V and 3 bases at J, with 6 bases between. CDR3 in amino acids: CATSNDYEQYF. DNA for the CDR3: TGTGCCACCAGCAATGACTACGAGCAGTACTTC.

This clonotype was counted a few times. The rearrangement joins TRBV12-3 or TRBV12-4 to TRBJ2-1, with 9 bases fitting TRBD1. V dropped 10 bases and J dropped 7; count of bases not matched to a gene: 5. The CDR3 has 12 amino acids. The CDR3 loop reads CATRQGVNEQFF. CDR3 bases: TGTGCCACCCGACAGGGGGTGAATGAGCAGTTCTTC.

This clonotype has a handful of counts. This chain uses TRBV14 with TRBJ1-2, with TRBD1 identical over 7 bases. This CDR3 region has 14 residues. Germline trimming cut 4 bases from V and 4 bases from J; bases unmatched to any gene: 6. Germline CDR1 is SGHDN and CDR2 is FVKESK. The CDR3: CASSLGQATYGYTF. The CDR3, as DNA: TGTGCCAGCAGCCTTGGACAGGCCACCTATGGCTACACCTTC.

The chain recombines TRBV12-3 or TRBV12-4 with TRBJ2-5; D call uncertain. V was cut by 4 bases and J by 8 bases, with 8 bases left in between. This CDR3 spans 11 amino acids. CDR3 in DNA: TGTGCCAGCAGTTGGTCTTCAACCCAGTACTTC. Translating gives CASSWSSTQYF.

This clonotype has only a few counts. The gene calls are TRBV9 and TRBJ2-1; 10 nucleotides match TRBD2. V trimming: 0 bases; J trimming: 8 bases; junction bases outside the gene matches: 8. CDR1 and CDR2 (germline): SGDLS, YYNGEE. The CDR3 length is 16 residues. The CDR3 region has the DNA TGTGCCAGCAGCGTAGGGCTAGCGGGGGTGGATTATGAGCAGTTCTTC. As protein: CASSVGLAGVDYEQFF.

This clonotype was seen only a few times. The chain carries TRBV19 and TRBJ1-2; a weak D match, TRBD1 (6 bases). V was clipped by 5 bases and J by 3 bases, with 13 bases between them. CDR1 and CDR2 (germline): LNHDA, SQIVND (reference sequence). The CDR3 loop spans 14 amino acids. CDR3 DNA sequence: TGTGCCAGTAGTCCCCAACAGGGTTACTATGGCTACACCTTC. It specifies CASSPQQGYYGYTF.

The rearrangement uses TRBV29-1 and TRBJ2-3; TRBD1 is a possible D gene (6 bases). This CDR3 is 16 amino acids long. CDR1 is SQVTM and CDR2 is ANQGSEA in the germline V gene. Trimming cost V 2 bases and J 5 bases, with 20 bases left between them. This CDR3 reads CSVETSQGPMGDTQYF. DNA of the CDR3: TGCAGCGTTGAAACTTCACAGGGACCGATGGGAGATACGCAGTATTTT.

The chain recombines TRBV12-3 or TRBV12-4 with TRBJ2-3; 7 nucleotides align to TRBD2. There are 14 residues in the CDR3. The trim removed 6 bases at V and 5 bases at J, leaving 8 bases unmatched. The CDR3 loop reads CASRGGPAGDTQYF. The CDR3, as DNA: TGTGCCAGCAGGGGAGGGCCCGCCGGAGATACGCAGTATTTT.

This clonotype was recorded many times. One junction end disagrees with the germline gene, perhaps due to a read error. V gene TRBV7-7 combines with J gene TRBJ2-5; no reliable D call. This CDR3 region has 14 residues. The V gene's germline CDR1 is SSHAT and CDR2 FNYEAQ (reference sequence). The CDR3 is CASSLNTAQETQYF. As DNA, the CDR3 is TGTGCTAGCAGCTTAAATACAGCCCAAGAGACCCAGTACTTC.

This chain joins TRBV7-2 and TRBJ1-2; no reliable D call. In germline, CDR1 is SGHTA, CDR2 FQGNSA. CDR3 length: 15 amino acids. Trimming pared 3 bases from V and 3 bases from J, leaving 14 bases between. Written as DNA, the CDR3 is TGTGCCAGCAGCTTCGATCGGGTACGCCACTATGGCTACACCTTC. It encodes CASSFDRVRHYGYTF.

The chain recombines TRBV20-1 with TRBJ2-2; D uncertain. The length of the CDR3 is 13 residues. Germline V CDR1 and CDR2: DFQATT, SNEGSKA (reference sequence). V was cut by 0 bases and J by 5 bases, with 7 bases left in between. This chain's CDR3 is CSARDWRTGELFF. DNA for the CDR3: TGCAGTGCTAGAGATTGGAGAACCGGGGAGCTGTTTTTT.

In its sample, this clonotype was seen a few times. This chain joins TRBV6-2 or TRBV6-3 and TRBJ2-6; TRBD1 matches at 8 bases. The CDR3 sequence is 16 residues long. Germline CDR1 MNHEY, CDR2 SVGEGT. J was trimmed by 3 bases and V by 7 bases; bases with no gene match: 8. The CDR3 is CASNDQGAGGANVLTF. For the CDR3, the DNA is TGTGCCAGCAACGATCAGGGGGCGGGTGGGGCCAACGTCCTGACTTTC.

This clonotype came up a few times. V usage is TRBV7-3 and J usage is TRBJ1-6; D gene unclear. The CDR3 covers 14 residues. Trimming took off 5 bases at V and 6 bases at J, with 11 bases between the two ends. Looked up from germline, CDR1 is SGHTA and CDR2 is FQGTGA. CDR3 nucleotides: TGTGCCAGCAGCGCGGGTGTCCTTAATTCACCCCTCCACTTT. This encodes CASSAGVLNSPLHF.